Listed here is a single TCR beta chain. Using immunoSEQ multiplex PCR, the repertoire was profiled, and TCRdb retains in-frame clones only, with some absent. The sample consists of 35,000 or so clones, over 85% of them appearing once. The data were obtained in a study of T cell changes during pregnancy in multiple sclerosis. The sequencing here drew on CD4+ T cells from peripheral blood mononuclear cells, taken after pregnancy. The clonotype comes from a female donor in good health, enrolled as a control in a pregnancy study.

CDR3 region: CASGLVRGAGREQYF. The CDR3 bases are TGTGCTAGTGGTTTGGTAAGGGGCGCAGGGCGCGAGCAGTACTTC. This sequence joins TRBV12-5 and TRBJ2-7; weak D call: TRBD1 (5 bases). Per the germline V gene, CDR1 is LGHNT and CDR2 is FRNRAP. The CDR3 has 15 amino acids. With 0 bases removed from V and 6 bases from J, the gap between germline ends came to 15 bases.